These T cell receptor beta chains were read from a single sample in a study of T cells in Graves' hyperthyroidism and ophthalmopathy. TCRdb reprocessed the multiplex PCR reads via MiXCR and lists one record per CDR3 protein. The sample shows 620,000 or so distinct CDR3 sequences, 14% of them seen only once. The material sequenced was blood. These receptor sequences come from a woman between 50 and 59 years old with Graves' ophthalmopathy. Each CDR3 is given with its conserved first and last residue. D genes are given only for firm matches. Clone size, where shown, is once, few, many, or a class for clones that have expanded.

>few|TRBJ1-6|TRBV6-6|-
TGTGCCAGCAGTTACGACAGATTAACTAATTCACCCCTCCACTTT
CASSYDRLTNSPLHF
>few|TRBJ2-2|TRBV12-3/TRBV12-4|TRBD1
TGTGCCAGCAGTCCCAGATGGGACAGTGGGACCGGGGAGCTGTTTTTT
CASSPRWDSGTGELFF
>-|TRBJ1-2|TRBV9|TRBD1
TGTGCCAGCAGCGTAGAAGTAGGGGGCGCCGATGGCTACACCTTC
CASSVEVGGADGYTF
>-|TRBJ1-5|TRBV29-1|-
TGCAGCGTTGAAACAGGCCTCGGGGCCCAGCATTTT
CSVETGLGAQHF
>-|TRBJ2-1|TRBV19|TRBD2
TGTGCCAGTAGTGCCCCGGGGGGCTCCTACAATGAGCAGTTCTTC
CASSAPGGSYNEQFF
>once|TRBJ2-6|TRBV4-2|-
TGTGCCAGCAGCCAAGATACAGGGTTGGTGGCCAACGTCCTGACTTTC
CASSQDTGLVANVLTF
>many|TRBJ2-7|TRBV10-3|-
TGTGCCATCAGCCCTAGCTCCTACGAGCAGTACTTC
CAISPSSYEQYF
>many|TRBJ1-1|TRBV24-1|-
TGTGCCACCAGCCAGGGGTACACTGAAGCTTTCTTT
CATSQGYTEAFF
>-|TRBJ2-5|TRBV14|-
TGTGCCAGCAGCCAATCTCAGACCCAGTACTTC
CASSQSQTQYF
>many|TRBJ2-7|TRBV18|TRBD2
TGTGCCAGCTCACCACGAACTAGCGGGAGCCACGAGCAGTACTTC
CASSPRTSGSHEQYF
>few|TRBJ1-2|TRBV19|TRBD1
TGTGCCAGTAGTCCACAGGGGAAGGGCTCTTATGGCTACACCTTC
CASSPQGKGSYGYTF
>many|TRBJ2-5|TRBV7-3|-
TGTGCCAGCCGTCCCAGTGCGAGCGAGACCCAGTACTTC
CASRPSASETQYF
>many|TRBJ2-5|TRBV7-2|TRBD1
TGTGCCAGCAGCTTAGTAGGACAGGGGGCAGAGACCCAGTACTTC
CASSLVGQGAETQYF
>many|TRBJ2-5|TRBV11-1|TRBD1
TGTGCCAGCAGCCCAGGGGACAGGACGAAAGAGACCCAGTACTTC
CASSPGDRTKETQYF
>many|TRBJ1-6|TRBV2|-
TGTGCCAGCAGTGATCATGGTTCACCCCTCCACTTT
CASSDHGSPLHF
>many|TRBJ1-1|TRBV7-9|-
TGTGCCAGCAGCTTATTACCTGAAGCTTTCTTT
CASSLLPEAFF
>few|TRBJ2-4|TRBV20-1|TRBD2
TGCAGTGCTGGGGGGGGGGCCAAAAACATTCAGTACTTC
CSAGGGAKNIQYF
>many|TRBJ2-7|TRBV9|-
TGTGCCAGCAGCGTAGATATGACCGCCTACGAGCAGTACTTC
CASSVDMTAYEQYF
>many|TRBJ2-1|TRBV6-1|TRBD2
TGTGCCAGCAGTGATCCAGGACTAGCGGGGGTGAATGAGCAGTTCTTC
CASSDPGLAGVNEQFF
>many|TRBJ2-3|TRBV5-1|-
TGCGCCAGCAGCTTAGGGACACCGATTACAGATACGCAGTATTTT
CASSLGTPITDTQYF
>few|TRBJ2-2|TRBV20-1|-
TGCAGTGCTCGGGACCCTGCGAACACCGGGGAGCTGTTTTTT
CSARDPANTGELFF
>many|TRBJ1-6|TRBV9|TRBD1
TGTGCCAGCAGCGCGGGACAGGGTGTATCGAAATCACCCCTCCACTTT
CASSAGQGVSKSPLHF
>-|TRBJ2-7|TRBV12-3/TRBV12-4|-
TGTGCCAGCAGTTTGACTGGTTCTGGGGTCGAGCAGTACTTC
CASSLTGSGVEQYF
>many|TRBJ2-3|TRBV6-2/TRBV6-3|TRBD2
TGTGCCAGCAGTCCGGGGACTAGCGGTCACACAGATACGCAGTATTTT
CASSPGTSGHTDTQYF
>many|TRBJ1-1|TRBV7-3|-
TGTGCCAGCAGCTCGACAAGGAACACTGAAGCTTTCTTT
CASSSTRNTEAFF
>-|TRBJ2-7|TRBV28|TRBD2
TGTGCCAGCAGTCTGACTAGCGGGAGCATGGGGTGGGAGCAGTACTTC
CASSLTSGSMGWEQYF
>many|TRBJ2-7|TRBV3-1|-
TGTGCCAGCAGCCAAGATTGGTCAACCCAGGACGAGCAGTACTTC
CASSQDWSTQDEQYF
>few|TRBJ2-1|TRBV18|-
TGTGCCAGCTCAGAGACTAGGAGCTCCTACAATGAGCAGTTCTTC
CASSETRSSYNEQFF
>many|TRBJ2-7|TRBV28|-
TGTGCCAGCAAACTAAGGGGTCCCGGCTACGAGCAGTACTTC
CASKLRGPGYEQYF
>-|TRBJ1-5|TRBV28|TRBD1
TGTGCCAGCAGTGTCGGACAGGGGAGAAATCAGCCCCAGCGTTTT
CASSVGQGRNQPQRF
>once|TRBJ2-7|TRBV7-9|-
TGTGCCAGCAGGAGGTTACAGGGTATCGAGCAGTACTTC
CASRRLQGIEQYF
>once|TRBJ2-1|TRBV6-2/TRBV6-3|TRBD2
TGTGCCAGCAGTCGAGGACTAGCGGGAGCAAATGAGCAGTTCTTC
CASSRGLAGANEQFF
>many|TRBJ2-3|TRBV7-2|-
TGTGCCAGCAGCGAAGAACAGGGTCTCGGATATACGCAGTATTTT
CASSEEQGLGYTQYF